This TCR beta chain came from a study of T cells in localized non-small cell lung cancer (dated by TCRdb to the early 2020s). Study-level background: The study examined T cell repertoires in approximately 240 patients with early-stage NSCLC and compared tumors with uninvolved tumor-adjacent lungs. The cohort comprised 236 treatment-naïve NSCLC patients with resected, localized lung tumors. NSCLC patients had a mean age of around 61 years, and 129 were male and nearly 110 female.

To note about this clone: Its antigen is currently not known. No clone much larger than this one lies a single base away; base qualities are absent.

Germline trimming amounts to 1 base on V and 2 bases on J, with 7 as the count of junction bases outside the gene matches. As encoded in the germline V gene, CDR1 is LGHNA while CDR2 is YSLEER. Inclusive of the bounding cysteine and phenylalanine, the CDR3 is 17 residues long. The CDR3 DNA has 51 bases and is translated from base 1. TCR beta CDR3 regions were sequenced from DNA using the immunoSEQ Assay. Per the source publication's procedure: To compute T cell density, TCR beta template counts were normalized to usable DNA, which was estimated by amplifying housekeeping genes. Using the preseqR package, richness was estimated by extrapolating to 120,000 templates for tissue samples and 400,000 templates for PBMC samples. Clonality was defined by subtracting Pielou's evenness from one. Tissue-enriched TCRs were identified through differential abundance testing performed on productive amino-acid clonotypes, with a minimum total count of 5 and an alpha of 0.1. The Jaccard Index and the Morisita Overlap Index were used to measure how much the repertoires overlapped between compartments. GLIPH clustered TCR beta CDR3s with public tetramer-defined viral CDR3s; viral motifs required at least three viral sequences plus V-gene enrichment. TCRdb obtained this table from immuneACCESS and retained in-frame rearrangements with V and J assigned. These tables miss some clones; where compared with another copy, unresolved V genes account for less than half of the shortfall, and the remainder is unexplained. V, J and clone size reflect that table, while D and trimming were determined from the DNA. Counted in this sample were nearly 35,000 clones; about nine tenths of them appeared once. The top ten hold 4.2% of the sample.

At diagnosis, tumor, uninvolved tumor-adjacent lung and peripheral blood were collected and then preserved as a mix of FFPE and fresh-frozen material. For TCR repertoire profiling, blood samples were analyzed as peripheral blood mononuclear cells. Results and caveats for the whole study, not just this receptor: Because of the exploratory design, TCR variables were selected using unadjusted p-values without false-discovery rate correction. Uninvolved tumor-adjacent lung showed the highest T cell clonality, higher than tumor, which suggests more focused antigenic responses in the uninvolved tumor-adjacent lung. Higher blood T cell density associated with longer overall survival, while higher adjacent-lung clonality associated with shorter survival. Because multi-region sequencing of the tumors was not done, intratumor heterogeneity could not be ruled out. A median of 57 of the top 100 tumor clones turned up in the paired uninvolved adjacent lung, and around 27 of those clones also ranked among the top 100 of that same adjacent lung.

Sequences were derived from peripheral blood, sampled before any cancer treatment. The chain couples TRBV4-3 to TRBJ2-5, with 10 middle bases fitting TRBD2. This clonotype was sampled from a woman between 35 and 70 years old with stage I lung adenocarcinoma. The CDR3 is CASSQGASGGRQETQYF. The sequence in DNA is TGCGCCAGCAGCCAAGGGGCTAGCGGGGGCCGGCAAGAGACCCAGTACTTC.